Below, one T cell receptor (beta chain) is given with its context. The table came from immunoSEQ multiplex PCR; TCRdb's copy has only in-frame clones and leaves some out. The sample consists of several thousand clones, around 84% of them appearing once. This sample stems from a study of tumor T cells in aggressive B-cell lymphoma. There are 13 residues in the CDR3. CDR1 and CDR2 (germline): MNHEY, SMNVEV (reference sequence). V and J are TRBV27 and TRBJ2-7, with D perhaps TRBD1 (6 bases). The receptor was derived from an adult with diffuse large B cell lymphoma. Sample: tumor tissue. CDR3: CAARSTGSYEQYF. The CDR3 DNA reads TGTGCAGCAAGGAGCACAGGGTCCTACGAGCAGTACTTC.